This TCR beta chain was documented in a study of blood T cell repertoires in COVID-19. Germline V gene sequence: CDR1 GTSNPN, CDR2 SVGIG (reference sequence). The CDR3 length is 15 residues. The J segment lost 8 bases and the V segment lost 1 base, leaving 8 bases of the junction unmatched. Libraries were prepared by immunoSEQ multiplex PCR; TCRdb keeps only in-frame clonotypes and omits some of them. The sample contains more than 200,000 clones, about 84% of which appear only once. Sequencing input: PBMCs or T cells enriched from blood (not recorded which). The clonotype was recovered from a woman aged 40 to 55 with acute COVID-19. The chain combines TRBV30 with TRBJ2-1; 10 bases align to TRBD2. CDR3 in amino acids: CAWSGLAGEIDEQFF. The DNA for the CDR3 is TGTGCCTGGAGTGGTCTAGCGGGAGAAATCGATGAGCAGTTCTTC.